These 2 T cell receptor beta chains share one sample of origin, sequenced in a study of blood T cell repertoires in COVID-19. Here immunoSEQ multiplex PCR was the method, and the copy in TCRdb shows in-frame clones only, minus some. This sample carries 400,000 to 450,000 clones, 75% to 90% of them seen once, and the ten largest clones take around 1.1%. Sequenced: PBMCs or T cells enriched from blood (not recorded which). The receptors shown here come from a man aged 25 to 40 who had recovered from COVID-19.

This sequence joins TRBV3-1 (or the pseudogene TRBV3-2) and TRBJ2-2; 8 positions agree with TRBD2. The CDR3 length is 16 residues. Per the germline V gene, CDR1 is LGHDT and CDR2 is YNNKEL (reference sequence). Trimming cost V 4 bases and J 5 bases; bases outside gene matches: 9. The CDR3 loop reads CASSPGGLAGTGELFF. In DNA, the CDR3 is TGTGCCAGCAGCCCCGGAGGCCTAGCGGGTACCGGGGAGCTGTTTTTT.

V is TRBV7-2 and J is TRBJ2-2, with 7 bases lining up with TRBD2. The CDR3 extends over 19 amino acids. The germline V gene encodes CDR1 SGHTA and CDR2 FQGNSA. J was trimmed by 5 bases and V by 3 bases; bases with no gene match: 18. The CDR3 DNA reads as TGTGCCAGCAGCTTCTTCCCTCTAGGACGGGGAGGGGCGACCGGGGAGCTGTTTTTT. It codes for CASSFFPLGRGGATGELFF.